The sequence of this T cell receptor beta chain was determined in a study of blood T cell repertoires in COVID-19. Study at large: There were acute and convalescent COVID-19 samples, and they came from the United States, Italy and Spain. PBMCs, B-cell-depleted T cells, or T cells provided the cDNA or gDNA that made up the material.

Losses at the gene ends were 6 bases for V and 4 bases for J; bases not matched to a gene: 7. CDR1 MNHNY and CDR2 SVGAGI come from the germline V gene (reference sequence). The CDR3 covers 14 residues. Patients in Seattle were enrolled during active infection, then followed longitudinally. In the source study's methods: Amplification from reference gene primers served as the basis for estimated nucleated cell counts. Assay: immunoSEQ multiplex PCR; the TCRdb copy retains only in-frame clones and omits some. That table gives V, J and clone size, and the DNA gave D and trimming. Found here are 150,000 to 200,000 clones, 80% to 90% of them singletons; the top ten hold about 10%.

V gene TRBV6-6 combines with J gene TRBJ1-2; TRBD1 matches at 8 bases. Source material: peripheral blood. This receptor was identified in an older woman with COVID-19, enrolled during active disease. CDR3 DNA: TGTGCCAGCAGCAGGGGACAGGAATCCTATGGCTACACCTTC. Translating gives CASSRGQESYGYTF.